The T cell receptor (beta chain) under discussion was sequenced for a study of blood T cell repertoires in COVID-19. In the study overall: Whether acute or convalescent, the COVID-19 samples came from the United States, Italy and Spain. PBMCs, B-cell-depleted T cells, or T cells were the source of the cDNA or gDNA that made up the material.

This clone has only a few counts. The ends lost 6 bases at V and 3 bases at J; junction bases unmatched: 20. This CDR3 is 19 amino acids long. Germline values: CDR1 MNHNY, CDR2 SVGAGI (reference sequence). In the study's own analysis: Reference gene primer amplification gave estimated nucleated cell counts. The method was immunoSEQ multiplex PCR; TCRdb's version includes in-frame clones alone and lacks a portion of them. The V and J calls and clone size were taken over from that table, and D and trimming were inferred from the DNA. This table has 110,000 to 150,000 clones, around three quarters appearing once.

Sample: peripheral blood. The rearrangement uses TRBV6-6 and TRBJ2-1, with 7 bases fitting TRBD1. The origin of this receptor is a middle-aged man with active or convalescent COVID-19. The CDR3 spells CASSRGAFSTGRGYNEQFF. DNA for the CDR3: TGTGCCAGCAGCCGAGGGGCATTTTCGACAGGGAGAGGCTACAATGAGCAGTTCTTC.